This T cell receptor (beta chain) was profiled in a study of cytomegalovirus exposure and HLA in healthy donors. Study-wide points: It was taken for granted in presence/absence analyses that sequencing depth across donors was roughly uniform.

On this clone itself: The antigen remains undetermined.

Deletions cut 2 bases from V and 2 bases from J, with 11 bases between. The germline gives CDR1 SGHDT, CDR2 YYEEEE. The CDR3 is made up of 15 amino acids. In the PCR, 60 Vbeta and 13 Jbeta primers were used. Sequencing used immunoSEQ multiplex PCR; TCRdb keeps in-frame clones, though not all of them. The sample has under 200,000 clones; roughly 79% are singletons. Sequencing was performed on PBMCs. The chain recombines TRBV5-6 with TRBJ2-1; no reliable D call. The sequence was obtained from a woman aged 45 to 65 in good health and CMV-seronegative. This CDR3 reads CASSFAVRPYNEQFF. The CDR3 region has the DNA TGTGCCAGCAGCTTTGCGGTAAGACCCTACAATGAGCAGTTCTTC.